This T cell receptor beta chain was identified during a study of shared clonotypes between healthy human individuals. About the study: Every donor yielded three CD4 naive, three CD4 memory, two CD8 naive and one CD8 memory plate.

The study's findings and limits: Naive CD4 clonotypes overlapped across a few donors at about 5.3%. Against clonotypes common to all four donors, non-shared ones had lower generation probabilities.

The naive CD8 subset, CD45RO-negative cells positively selected for CCR7, excluded terminally differentiated effector memory CD45RA+ cells. The authors ran the assay at deep level. Data came from immunoSEQ multiplex PCR; TCRdb stores just in-frame clones and leaves some out. The data contain about 2 million clones, 85% to 95% of them singletons. This clone was seen a single time. The target antigen is unknown. The CDR3 runs 17 residues. Germline CDR1 SGHTA, CDR2 FQGNSA. V shed 5 bases, J shed 5 bases, and the junction held 13 bases outside the gene matches. This rearrangement joins TRBV7-2 to TRBJ2-7, with 12 positions matching TRBD2. The sequenced sample consisted of naive CD8+ T cells sorted from blood. This TCR came from a man aged 18 to 30 in good health. The CDR3 nucleotides are TGTGCCAGCAGCCCCAATCGAGTGACTAGCGGGAGAAACGAGCAGTACTTC. This codes for CASSPNRVTSGRNEQYF. Using reference TRBV7-2 and TRBJ2-7 for the parts outside the CDR3, the full variable domain is GAGVSQSPSNKVTEKGKDVELRCDPISGHTALYWYRQSLGQGLEFLIYFQGNSAPDKSGLPSDRFSAERTGGSVSTLTIQRTQQEDSAVYLCASSPNRVTSGRNEQYFGPGTRLTVT.